Listed here is a single T cell receptor beta chain. Antigen unknown. Donors comprised healthy HIV-negative adults lacking recent acute infections or vaccinations. Naive CD4+ cells were CD45RA-selected; the remaining cells were memory. The data derive from a study of shared clonotypes between healthy human individuals. This table comes from immunoSEQ multiplex PCR, and its TCRdb copy is limited to in-frame clones, with some not included. The data contain about 1 million clones, about 75% of them singletons. Study-level results: Tissue TCR repertoires likely differ from these blood-only repertoires. Investigators expected sequencing depth to affect clonotype sharing among donors.

Germline V gene data show CDR1 as MNHNY and CDR2 as SVGAGI (reference sequence). With 6 bases removed from V and 6 bases from J, the gap between germline ends came to 12 bases. The CDR3 contains 12 residues. This receptor was obtained from a man aged 18 to 35 in good health. The material sequenced was memory CD4+ T cells sorted from blood. Subset denoted: CD45RA-negative fraction. The J gene is TRBJ2-7, the V gene TRBV6-6; D is unresolved. The CDR3 protein is CASSQDGREQYF. The CDR3 nucleotides read TGTGCCAGCAGCCAGGACGGGCGCGAGCAGTACTTC.